The entry below gives a single TCR beta chain sequence along with its context. These data are taken from a study of blood T cell repertoires in COVID-19. About the study: Sites across the United States, Italy and Spain contributed samples from acute and convalescent COVID-19. PBMCs, B-cell-depleted T cells, or T cells provided the cDNA or gDNA that made up the material.

How the authors handled the data: The authors estimated nucleated cell counts from reference gene primer amplification. Sequencing used immunoSEQ multiplex PCR; TCRdb keeps in-frame clones, though not all of them. From that table come the V and J calls and clone size; the DNA was used to work out D and trimming. Of roughly 130,000 clones listed, 65% to 85% are singletons. Seattle participants joined during active infection and were tracked over time. Germline CDR1 and CDR2: LGHDT and YNNKEL (reference sequence). This CDR3 has 16 amino acids. Trimming took off 4 bases at V and 0 bases at J, with 16 bases between the two ends.

The receptor's source is a man younger than 40 with COVID-19, enrolled during active disease. The chain has TRBV3-1 (or the pseudogene TRBV3-2) and TRBJ2-7; a possible D gene is TRBD2 (6 bases). Material: peripheral blood. The CDR3 sequence: CASSPEAGTPSYEQYF. The CDR3 nucleotides read TGTGCCAGCAGCCCAGAAGCCGGGACTCCCTCCTACGAGCAGTACTTC.